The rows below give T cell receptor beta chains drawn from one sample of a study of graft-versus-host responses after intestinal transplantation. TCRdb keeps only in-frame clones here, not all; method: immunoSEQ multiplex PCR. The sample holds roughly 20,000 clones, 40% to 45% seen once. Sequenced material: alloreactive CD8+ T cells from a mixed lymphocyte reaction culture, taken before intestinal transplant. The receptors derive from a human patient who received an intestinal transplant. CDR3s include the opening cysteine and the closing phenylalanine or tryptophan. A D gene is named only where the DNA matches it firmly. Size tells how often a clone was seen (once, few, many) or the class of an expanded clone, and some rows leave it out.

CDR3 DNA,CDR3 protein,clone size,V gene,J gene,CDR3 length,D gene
TGCAGCGTTGATGGGTTAGCTAACTATGGCTACACCTTC,CSVDGLANYGYTF,NA,TRBV29-1,TRBJ1-2,13,NA
TGCGCCAGCAGCAGTCTACAGGGGCTGAACACTGAAGCTTTCTTT,CASSSLQGLNTEAFF,once,TRBV11-2,TRBJ1-1,15,TRBD1
TGTGCCAGCCGGGAAGCTAGCGGGAGATACAGTGAGCAGTTCTTC,CASREASGRYSEQFF,NA,TRBV2,TRBJ2-1,15,TRBD2
TGTGCAAGTCCCGCCGGACTAGCGGAGAACGAGCAGTACTTC,CASPAGLAENEQYF,NA,TRBV12-2,TRBJ2-7,14,NA
TGTGCCAGCAGTGGGACAGGGTTTGCCGGGGAGCTGTTTTTT,CASSGTGFAGELFF,medium-sized,TRBV25-1,TRBJ2-2,14,TRBD1
TGTGCCTGGAGTCTTAGCAAGCGGCGACGAGCTTTCTTT,CAWSLSKRRRAFF,few,TRBV30,TRBJ1-1,13,NA
TGTGCCAGCAGCTTTTCTGGCGGGTCCTACGAGCAGTACTTC,CASSFSGGSYEQYF,NA,TRBV7-2,TRBJ2-7,14,NA
TGTGCCAGCAGCTTTGGGATCTTGAGCACAGATACGCAGTATTTT,CASSFGILSTDTQYF,few,TRBV7-2,TRBJ2-3,15,NA
TGTGCCAGCAGGGGCCCGGGGGTCACAGATACGCAGTATTTT,CASRGPGVTDTQYF,few,TRBV28,TRBJ2-3,14,NA
TGTGCCATCAGTGAGGCAGGCTCCTACAATGAGCAGTTCTTC,CAISEAGSYNEQFF,NA,TRBV10-3,TRBJ2-1,14,NA
TGTGCCAGCAGCAAACGACGGGACAGGGGGAGGTACGAGCAGTACTTC,CASSKRRDRGRYEQYF,few,TRBV21-1,TRBJ2-7,16,NA
TGTGCCAGCTCACCGGACAGGGTTGGCGAGCAGTACTTC,CASSPDRVGEQYF,NA,TRBV18,TRBJ2-7,13,TRBD1
TGTGCCAGCAGGGGCCTGAACACCGGGGAGCTGTTTTTT,CASRGLNTGELFF,few,TRBV6-5,TRBJ2-2,13,NA
TGTGCCAGCAGCCCGAGGACGGGCACAGATACGCAGTATTTT,CASSPRTGTDTQYF,NA,TRBV9,TRBJ2-3,14,NA
TGTGCCAGCAGCACCGGGCCCGGTACGCAGTATTTT,CASSTGPGTQYF,many,TRBV7-3,TRBJ2-3,12,NA
TGTGCCAGCACTACGGGGGGCTATAGCAATCAGCCCCAGCATTTT,CASTTGGYSNQPQHF,NA,TRBV6-6,TRBJ1-5,15,NA
TGTGCCAGCAGCAAAGTAGCAGGCCCAGCAACTAATGAAAAACTGTTTTTT,CASSKVAGPATNEKLFF,NA,TRBV21-1,TRBJ1-4,17,NA
TGTGCCAGCGGCCCGAGACTAGCGGAGAGGGCCCCCTACGAGCAGTACTTC,CASGPRLAERAPYEQYF,NA,TRBV7-8,TRBJ2-7,17,TRBD2
TGTGCCAGCAGCTCTAGACTAGCGGGATTGGGACGGGATGAGAAAAATGAGCAGTTCTTC,CASSSRLAGLGRDEKNEQFF,NA,TRBV7-3,TRBJ2-1,20,TRBD2
TGTGCCAGCAGTTACTCTAGCGGCTACTACGAGCAGTACTTC,CASSYSSGYYEQYF,few,TRBV6-5,TRBJ2-7,14,NA
TGTGCCAGCAGCTTATCCCCAGCGGGGAGTCAAGAGACCCAGTACTTC,CASSLSPAGSQETQYF,NA,TRBV7-2,TRBJ2-5,16,TRBD2
TGCGCCAGCAGTGCTGGGGGGCCCGGGGCCAACGTCCTGACTTTC,CASSAGGPGANVLTF,NA,TRBV10-1,TRBJ2-6,15,NA
TGTGCCAGCAGTCCGGGGCGGCCCAGTACTGAGCAGTTCTTC,CASSPGRPSTEQFF,few,TRBV6-1,TRBJ2-1,14,NA
TGTGCCAGCAGTGAATATGGTGGAAACACCATATATTTT,CASSEYGGNTIYF,medium-sized,TRBV6-1,TRBJ1-3,13,NA
TGTGCCAGCAGTGAATATTTGAATGAGCAGTTCTTC,CASSEYLNEQFF,few,TRBV25-1,TRBJ2-1,12,NA
TGTGCCAGCAGTTTAAGTGGCTACGAGCAGTACTTC,CASSLSGYEQYF,NA,TRBV27,TRBJ2-7,12,NA
TGTGCCAGCAGTTACGACAGACAGCCCCAGCATTTT,CASSYDRQPQHF,few,TRBV6-6,TRBJ1-5,12,NA
TGTGCCAGCAAGCTGAACACTGAAGCTTTCTTT,CASKLNTEAFF,NA,TRBV6-6,TRBJ1-1,11,NA
TGTGCCAGCAGCTTAGGTTTGGGCAGGGGGGGATATAGCAATCAGCCCCAGCATTTT,CASSLGLGRGGYSNQPQHF,once,TRBV7-9,TRBJ1-5,19,TRBD1
TGTGCCAGCAGTTACTCGGGGCAGAGGGCCTACGAGCAGTACTTC,CASSYSGQRAYEQYF,NA,TRBV6-6,TRBJ2-7,15,NA
TGTGCCAGCTCACTCGGGACTAGCGGGAGTCTAAATCGCGAGCAGTACTTC,CASSLGTSGSLNREQYF,NA,TRBV18,TRBJ2-7,17,TRBD2
TGCAGCGCCCCATCCGCAGCCATCGGGACTGAAGCTTTCTTT,CSAPSAAIGTEAFF,few,TRBV29-1,TRBJ1-1,14,NA
TGTGCCAGCTCACCAATGCAGGGACGGGACACCGGGGAGCTGTTTTTT,CASSPMQGRDTGELFF,once,TRBV18,TRBJ2-2,16,NA
TGTGCCAGCTCACCCGTGGCAGGGTCTAGCACAGATACGCAGTATTTT,CASSPVAGSSTDTQYF,NA,TRBV18,TRBJ2-3,16,NA
TGTGCCAGCAGCACTAGCGGGAGGTACGATGGGGCCAATGAGCAGTTCTTC,CASSTSGRYDGANEQFF,NA,TRBV9,TRBJ2-1,17,TRBD2
TGTGCCAGCAGCCGTGGGGACACTGAAGCTTTCTTT,CASSRGDTEAFF,NA,TRBV7-9,TRBJ1-1,12,NA
TGTGCCAGCCGGGACCTCCTACTCGAGCAGTACTTC,CASRDLLLEQYF,once,TRBV28,TRBJ2-7,12,NA
TGTGCTAGTGGTTTGGTTGGGGGGAGTAGCGGCTATGGCTACACCTTC,CASGLVGGSSGYGYTF,medium-sized,TRBV12-5,TRBJ1-2,16,NA
TGTGCCAGCAGCTTGGTCGCAGGGCTGGGCACTGAAGCTTTCTTT,CASSLVAGLGTEAFF,few,TRBV5-4,TRBJ1-1,15,NA
TGTGCCAGCAAAGGGACAGGCAGGGGTAGTCAGCCCCAGCATTTT,CASKGTGRGSQPQHF,NA,TRBV6-5,TRBJ1-5,15,TRBD1
TGTGCCAGCAGCCCCGGACAGGGGACTCGCTACACCTTC,CASSPGQGTRYTF,NA,TRBV7-3,TRBJ1-2,13,TRBD1